This paragraph reports one T cell receptor (beta chain). Its antigen is as yet unknown. In TCRdb, the reads were re-called with MiXCR into one record per CDR3 protein. The sample carries hundreds of thousands of distinct CDR3 sequences, roughly a third recorded once. CDR3 length: 14 residues. Germline V lookup: CDR1 SGHAT, CDR2 FQDESV (reference sequence). The germline V and J ends were trimmed by 5 bases and 3 bases, with 13 bases remaining between them. The data were obtained in a study of T cell repertoires in cytomegalovirus infection. Study-level information: Carrying CMV and the relevant HLA type showed in public TCR beta signatures.

General observations from the study: CMV-specific TCR beta clonotypes restricted by HLA-C dominated the ex vivo response.

The sequencing used cultured CD8+ T cells from PBMCs, collected from culture after CMV antigen stimulation. This clonotype was sampled from a human donor in good health (CMV status not recorded). Some clones in this sample may be carry-over from other donors' samples. This rearrangement joins TRBV11-1 to TRBJ1-1; tentative D call: TRBD1 (5 bases). The CDR3 bases are TGTGCCAGCAGCATACAGTGGGGCGACACTGAAGCTTTCTTT. Protein product: CASSIQWGDTEAFF.